This TCR beta chain was captured by sequencing in a study of early T cells in non-severe SARS-CoV-2 infection (dated by TCRdb to the early 2020s). General notes on the study: Bulk RNA from unsorted whole blood was used for TCR sequencing, so alpha and beta chains could not be paired.

Remarks on this clonotype: What this receptor recognizes is not known. No qualities accompany the bases; no much larger clone lies one base away.

The method behind the library was 5' RACE. Instrument on record: NextSeq 500. Unique molecular identifiers were attached to individual cDNA molecules in the TCR library protocol so that sequencing error and PCR bias could be corrected. Sequencing covered both TCR alpha and beta chains, and within each sample the abundances of alpha and beta sequences were tightly co-correlated. The paper's data handling went like this. V gene, J gene and CDR3 annotation of TCR sequences was performed with Decombinator V4. TCRs were defined as expanded if a significant change between any two time points was detected under a Poisson model with p below 0.0001. TCR abundances were normalised to the total number of TCRs sequenced per sample and expressed as counts per million. MAIT TCRs were defined by TRAV1-2 paired with TRAJ12, TRAJ20 or TRAJ33, and iNKT TCRs by TRAV10 paired with TRAJ18. VDJdb, accessed on 1 November 2021, was searched for TCRs annotated for CMV, EBV and SARS-CoV-2, and TCRs annotated for more than one antigen were excluded. In TCRdb, the public reads were trimmed at Q25 with fastp and aligned with MiXCR, with productive beta chains retained. Rows matching on CDR3 protein sequence are summarized as one entry with the most common DNA and genes. These V and J calls rely on TCRdb rather than the paper's analysis. Here the sample has roughly 100,000 distinct CDR3 sequences; about 12% occur a single time. Approximately 6% of the sample is held by the ten biggest clonotypes.

CDR1 and CDR2 were assigned from the germline V gene (reference sequence) as DFQATT and SNEGSKA. The CDR3, cysteine through phenylalanine, is 13 amino acids long. Just the 39-base CDR3 DNA is kept, in frame starting at base 1. This was a case-control study nested in a cohort of healthcare workers in London, UK, who had nasopharyngeal swab PCR tests and blood samples taken every week. Healthcare workers were enrolled in the week of the UK lockdown, from 23 to 31 March 2020, and were followed every week for up to roughly 15 weeks. Beyond this particular receptor, the publication reports: Matching against VDJdb was skewed toward anti-spike CD8 responses, likely underestimated virus-specific expansions, and missed private and CD4 specificities.

This TCR came from an adult who was a healthcare worker with PCR-confirmed SARS-CoV-2 infection or an uninfected control (not recorded which). The chain was built from TRBV20-1 and TRBJ2-2; 9 bases in the middle match TRBD2. Material for sequencing was whole blood. For the CDR3, the sequence is CGRLAENTGELFF. The nucleotides read TGCGGGAGACTAGCGGAGAACACCGGGGAGCTGTTTTTT.